This TCR beta chain was sequenced in a study of Graves' ophthalmopathy and Graves' hyperthyroidism. Broader study findings: Progression of ophthalmopathy was predicted by the model with about 68% sensitivity and under 75% specificity. A model of 13 signatures distinguished ophthalmopathy from stable hyperthyroidism at approximately 90% sensitivity and 81.08% specificity.

The sequenced template was RNA, covering the TCR beta CDR3 region. An opening RT-PCR round employed HTBI primers and preceded a second-round multiplex PCR. MiXCR, run by TCRdb on the multiplex PCR reads, gives a single entry per CDR3 protein. The data contain approximately 640,000 distinct CDR3 sequences, 35% to 45% of them singletons. Trimming shortened V by 3 bases and J by 7 bases, and 18 bases separated the two germline ends. Germline V gives CDR1 SGHTA, CDR2 FQGNSA. The CDR3 loop spans 16 amino acids. A note on this clonotype: As yet, its antigen is unknown.

J is TRBJ1-4 and V is TRBV7-2; perhaps TRBD1 as D (5 bases). The clonotype comes from an adult man with Graves' ophthalmopathy. Sequencing was done on a sample of peripheral blood. For the CDR3, the DNA is TGTGCCAGCAGCTTTGCCGAAGGGACCGAGGGTGAAAAACTGTTTTTT. This gives the protein CASSFAEGTEGEKLFF.